A single sample is the source of the 25 T cell receptor beta chains below, sequenced in a study of cytomegalovirus exposure and HLA in healthy donors. Sequencing used immunoSEQ multiplex PCR; TCRdb keeps in-frame clones, though not all of them. Of 95,000 to 120,000 clones listed, approximately 94% were seen once; the top ten hold 0.67%. The sample was PBMCs. These TCRs come from a woman aged 18-29 years in good health and CMV-seronegative.

The chain combines TRBV7-6 with TRBJ2-2, with TRBD2 matching over 9 bases. Trimming took 0 bases from V and 7 from J; bases not matched to a gene: 3. This CDR3 region has 15 residues. Germline values: CDR1 SGHVS, CDR2 FNYEAQ. The CDR3 reads CASSLAGLASGELFF. The CDR3 DNA reads as TGTGCCAGCAGCTTAGCAGGACTAGCGAGCGGGGAGCTGTTTTTT.

The CDR3 loop is CASRRTGLSGNTIYF. CDR3 coding DNA: TGCGCCAGCAGACGTACAGGCCTCTCTGGAAACACCATATATTTT. The chain uses TRBV5-1 and TRBJ1-3; possibly TRBD1 for D (5 bases). Germline CDR1 and CDR2: SGHRS and YFSETQ. Trimming took off 5 bases at V and 0 bases at J, with 12 bases between the two ends. The CDR3 spans 15 residues.

The J gene is TRBJ2-1, the V gene TRBV30; D may be TRBD1 (6 bases). Trimming left V 5 bases short and J 0 bases short, with 8 bases between. This CDR3 has 13 residues. Germline assignment: CDR1 GTSNPN and CDR2 SVGIG (reference sequence). CDR3 DNA: TGTGCCTGGGGGGGCTCCTCCTACAATGAGCAGTTCTTC. It is translated as CAWGGSSYNEQFF. Using reference TRBV30 and TRBJ2-1 for the parts outside the CDR3, the full variable domain is SQTIHQWPATLVQPVGSPLSLECTVEGTSNPNLYWYRQAAGRGLQLLFYSVGIGQISSEVPQNLSASRPQDRQFILSSKKLLLSDSGFYLCAWGGSSYNEQFFGPGTRLTVL.

CDR3 residues: CASSPGQGSDGYTF. CDR3 bases: TGTGCCAGCTCACCGGGTCAGGGGAGCGATGGCTACACCTTC. The chain is built from TRBV18 and TRBJ1-2, with a possible D match to TRBD1 (6 bases). CDR3 length: 14 residues. V lost 3 bases, J lost 6 bases, and 14 bases lay in between. Germline lookup yields CDR1 KGHSH and CDR2 LQKENI. The entire variable domain, with the rest obtained from reference TRBV18 and TRBJ1-2, is as follows: NAGVMQNPRHLVRRRGQEARLRCSPMKGHSHVYWYRQLPEEGLKFMVYLQKENIIDESGMPKERFSAEFPKEGPSILRIQQVVRGDSAAYFCASSPGQGSDGYTFGSGTRLTVV.

This clone was seen a single time. This sequence joins TRBV7-2 and TRBJ1-1; TRBD1 matches at 9 bases. The CDR3 extends over 18 amino acids. CDR1 and CDR2 from the germline V gene are SGHTA and FQGNSA. V lost 8 bases to trimming and J lost 1 base; unmatched junction nucleotides: 17. CDR3 coding DNA: TGTGCCAGCGGGCGCTTCCCGGGACAGGGTGAGGGGAACACTGAAGCTTTCTTT. Translating it yields CASGRFPGQGEGNTEAFF.

The CDR3 nucleotides are TGTGCCAGCAGCCAAAGGGAGGGGCCTAATGAAAAACTGTTTTTT. Protein sequence: CASSQREGPNEKLFF. The V gene is TRBV14, the J gene TRBJ1-4, with D perhaps TRBD1 (5 bases). Per the germline V gene, CDR1 is SGHDN and CDR2 is FVKESK. Between the trimmed V and J ends, which lost 2 bases and 3 bases, there was a span of 10 bases. CDR3 length equals 15 residues.

The chain employs TRBV5-5 and TRBJ2-5; 9 bases line up with TRBD1. The germline V gene has CDR1 SGHKS and CDR2 YYEKEE (reference sequence). This CDR3 is built from 19 residues. V was clipped by 3 bases and J by 2 bases; unmatched bases: 17. This chain's CDR3 is CASSSNPRTGEKIQETQYF. The CDR3 nucleotides are TGTGCCAGCAGCTCTAATCCTCGGACAGGGGAAAAGATACAAGAGACCCAGTACTTC.

CDR3 in amino acids: CASSLRRGLLDTQYF. The CDR3 DNA follows: TGTGCCAGCAGTTTAAGGCGGGGACTTCTAGATACGCAGTATTTT. The V gene is TRBV28, the J gene TRBJ2-3, with D possibly being TRBD2 (6 bases). Germline CDR1 MDHEN, CDR2 SYDVKM. The ends were cut back, 2 bases at V and 5 bases at J, with 14 bases in the middle. This CDR3 has 15 amino acids.

This chain connects TRBV4-2 to TRBJ2-2; no definite D call. This CDR3 is 14 amino acids long. Germline V gives CDR1 LGHNA, CDR2 YNFKEQ. V lost 5 bases to trimming and J lost 2 bases, with 9 bases between them. The CDR3 reads CASSSHQNTGELFF. CDR3 sequence (DNA): TGTGCCAGCAGCTCCCATCAAAACACCGGGGAGCTGTTTTTT.

This chain joins TRBV7-8 and TRBJ2-6; 8 nucleotides match TRBD1. With 7 bases clipped from V and 3 bases from J, the junction kept 17 bases outside the gene matches. The CDR3 sequence is 19 residues long. Germline V gene sequence: CDR1 SGHVS, CDR2 FQNEAQ. CDR3 coding DNA: TGTGCCAGCACCCAGTTGTGGACAGGGACCCAATTTGGGGCCAACGTCCTGACTTTC. It yields the protein CASTQLWTGTQFGANVLTF.

This chain joins TRBV7-8 and TRBJ1-1; no clear D. The CDR3 extends over 14 amino acids. Germline CDR1 SGHVS, CDR2 FQNEAQ. V was shortened by 5 bases and J by 4 bases, with 14 bases between the two germline ends. Here the CDR3 reads CASSTRMAGTEAFF. The CDR3 DNA reads as TGTGCCAGCAGCACCCGCATGGCGGGCACTGAAGCTTTCTTT.

The rearrangement uses TRBV28 and TRBJ1-5; D is unclear. The CDR3 is made up of 14 amino acids. V lost 4 bases and J 3 bases, leaving 10 bases between the germline ends. Germline V gives CDR1 MDHEN, CDR2 SYDVKM. The CDR3, as DNA: TGTGCCAGCAGTTCGGGAGACGCCAATCAGCCCCAGCATTTT. Translation gives CASSSGDANQPQHF.

The V and J genes are TRBV9 and TRBJ2-1; 8 positions match TRBD2. The CDR3 totals 12 residues. CDR1 is SGDLS, CDR2 YYNGEE, per germline. V was clipped by 2 bases and J by 8 bases; unmatched bases: 0. The CDR3: CASSVGGDEQFF. The CDR3 nucleotides read TGTGCCAGCAGCGTCGGGGGGGATGAGCAGTTCTTC.

This clone was recorded only once. This chain uses TRBV9 with TRBJ2-2; D remains ambiguous. Trimming removed 7 bases from V and 5 bases from J, with 9 bases in between. CDR1 and CDR2 from the germline V gene are SGDLS and YYNGEE. This CDR3 has 12 amino acids. Written as DNA, the CDR3 is TGTGCCAGCGCGCTTAAAACCGGGGAGCTGTTTTTT. Its translation is CASALKTGELFF.

Notes on this clone: The sample has other DNA sequences that encode this CDR3 too. CDR3 residues: CASSIRQGNEKLFF. The CDR3 DNA follows: TGTGCCAGTAGTATCCGACAGGGGAATGAAAAACTGTTTTTT. The rearrangement uses TRBV19 and TRBJ1-4; TRBD1 matches 8 bases. Looked up from germline, CDR1 is LNHDA and CDR2 is SQIVND (reference sequence). The CDR3 length is 14 residues. Trimming took 3 bases from V and 5 from J; bases not matched to a gene: 2.

The chain uses TRBV28 and TRBJ2-1; possible D gene TRBD1, 5 bases. Germline CDR1 is MDHEN and CDR2 is SYDVKM. Trimming removed 4 bases from V and 8 bases from J, with 18 bases in between. The CDR3 has 15 residues. The CDR3 coding sequence is TGTGCCAGCAGTTCCCCCAGGGTCTTAGGGTATGAGCAGTTCTTC. The encoded protein is CASSSPRVLGYEQFF.

The chain has TRBV5-1 and TRBJ2-1; 11 bases are shared with TRBD2. The germline V gene encodes CDR1 SGHRS and CDR2 YFSETQ. V gave up 0 bases and J gave up 10 bases; unmatched junction bases: 9. This CDR3 is 16 amino acids long. The CDR3 DNA reads TGCGCCAGCAGCTTGGATGGTAGCGGGGGGGCACGGGAGCAGTTCTTC. It yields the protein CASSLDGSGGAREQFF. Combining the CDR3 with reference TRBV5-1 and TRBJ2-1 gives the whole variable domain KAGVTQTPRYLIKTRGQQVTLSCSPISGHRSVSWYQQTPGQGLQFLFEYFSETQRNKGNFPGRFSGRQFSNSRSEMNVSTLELGDSALYLCASSLDGSGGAREQFFGPGTRLTVL.

The gene calls are TRBV5-6 and TRBJ2-1, with 9 nucleotides matching TRBD1. Trimming took 0 bases from V and 3 from J; bases not matched to a gene: 10. Germline V gene sequence: CDR1 SGHDT, CDR2 YYEEEE. This CDR3 contains 18 residues. This CDR3 reads CASSLAGQGPLYYNEQFF. CDR3 nucleotides: TGTGCCAGCAGCTTGGCCGGACAGGGGCCCCTCTACTACAATGAGCAGTTCTTC.

The chain recombines TRBV4-3 with TRBJ2-3; the match to TRBD2 covers 12 bases. Looked up from germline, CDR1 is LGHNA and CDR2 is YSLEER. CDR3 length equals 15 residues. V was pared by 3 bases and J by 5 bases, with 3 bases of the junction left unmatched. The CDR3 spells CASSQGLAGLDTQYF. CDR3 in DNA: TGCGCCAGCAGCCAGGGACTAGCGGGTTTAGATACGCAGTATTTT.

The V gene is TRBV13, the J gene TRBJ2-5; 9 bases are shared with TRBD2. CDR3 length: 16 amino acids. In germline, CDR1 is PRHDT, CDR2 FYEKMQ (reference sequence). V shed 2 bases, J shed 5 bases, and the junction held 9 bases outside the gene matches. The CDR3 sequence is CASSLRGAGGWETQYF. The CDR3 DNA reads as TGTGCCAGCAGCTTAAGGGGAGCGGGGGGTTGGGAGACCCAGTACTTC. Full variable domain (outside the CDR3, taken from reference TRBV13 and TRBJ2-5): AAGVIQSPRHLIKEKRETATLKCYPIPRHDTVYWYQQGPGQDPQFLISFYEKMQSDKGSIPDRFSAQQFSDYHSELNMSSLELGDSALYFCASSLRGAGGWETQYFGPGTRLLVL.

The chain links TRBV7-9 to TRBJ1-1; 8 positions agree with TRBD1. The CDR3 contains 12 residues. J lost 10 bases, V lost 5 bases, and 6 bases had no gene match. Germline-derived CDR1 and CDR2 are SEHNR and FQNEAQ (reference sequence). Here the CDR3 reads CASSRQGIGAFF. The CDR3 DNA reads as TGTGCCAGCAGCAGACAGGGGATAGGAGCTTTCTTT.

The rearrangement links TRBV4-3 to TRBJ1-6, with D unclear. This CDR3 has 18 residues. Trimming cost V 4 bases and J 4 bases, with 20 bases left between them. CDR1 LGHNA and CDR2 YSLEER come from the germline V gene. The CDR3 nucleotides are TGCGCCAGCAGCCCAACTCCCGACACCGGTGAATATAATTCACCCCTCCACTTT. Translation gives CASSPTPDTGEYNSPLHF.

The J gene is TRBJ1-1, the V gene TRBV5-4; perhaps TRBD1 as D (5 bases). This CDR3 has 15 residues. The V gene's germline CDR1 is SGHNT and CDR2 YYREEE (reference sequence). Trimming pared 2 bases from V and 1 base from J, leaving 12 bases between. The chain's CDR3 is CASSFPGSGNTEAFF. The CDR3 region has the DNA TGTGCCAGCAGCTTCCCAGGGTCGGGGAACACTGAAGCTTTCTTT. The full variable domain, with the rest looked up from reference TRBV5-4 and TRBJ1-1, is ETGVTQSPTHLIKTRGQQVTLRCSSQSGHNTVSWYQQALGQGPQFIFQYYREEENGRGNFPPRFSGLQFPNYSSELNVNALELDDSALYLCASSFPGSGNTEAFFGQGTRLTVV.

V usage is TRBV2 and J usage is TRBJ1-1; a possible D gene is TRBD1 (6 bases). The CDR3 is 15 residues long. Germline CDR1 SNHLY, CDR2 FYNNEI. The ends were cut back, 3 bases at V and 2 bases at J, with 13 bases in the middle. CDR3 residues: CASSDWGGLNTEAFF. The CDR3 DNA follows: TGTGCCAGCAGTGATTGGGGGGGGCTTAACACTGAAGCTTTCTTT.

On this clone itself: Other DNA sequences of this sample code for an identical CDR3. The chain recombines TRBV4-3 with TRBJ2-7; 9 bases align to TRBD1. The CDR3 consists of 15 residues. The V and J ends lost 0 bases and 1 base, in that order; junction bases with no gene match: 1. Germline lookup yields CDR1 LGHNA and CDR2 YSLEER. CDR3 protein: CASSQDGTGSYEQYF. Here the CDR3 DNA reads TGCGCCAGCAGCCAAGACGGGACAGGGTCCTACGAGCAGTACTTC.